The 13 T cell receptor beta chains listed next were all sequenced from one sample in a study of vaccination effects on CD4 cells after COVID-19. TCRdb's copy holds only in-frame clones and misses some; the assay was immunoSEQ multiplex PCR. The sample shows 62,000 or so clones, roughly 80% of them seen only once. Pools of viral peptides were used by the ViraFEST assay to expand antigen-specific CD4+ T cells ahead of sequencing. At the end of roughly 9 days of culture, CD4+ T cells were isolated. Each vaccine recipient was nucleocapsid antibody negative and had no prior SARS-CoV-2 infection. These TCRs are of unknown antigen specificity. Here the sequenced sample was CD4+ T cells from PBMCs cultured with SARS-CoV-2 spike peptides, taken before COVID-19 vaccination. The receptor set was obtained from a human donor who received a COVID-19 vaccine.

This chain links TRBV12-3 or TRBV12-4 with TRBJ2-7; D not resolved. The CDR3 extends over 13 amino acids. Trimming removed 2 bases at V and 6 bases at J, with 11 bases between. CDR3 region: CASSLTRGSEQYV. The CDR3 nucleotides read TGTGCCAGCAGTTTAACCCGTGGCTCCGAGCAGTACGTC.

This chain joins TRBV6-5 and TRBJ1-2; the D is unclear. V shed 5 bases and J shed 0 bases, with 7 bases lying between them. Germline CDR1 MNHEY, CDR2 SVGAGI. There are 13 residues in the CDR3. CDR3: CASSLTANYGYTF. The CDR3 coding sequence is TGTGCCAGCAGTCTGACGGCTAACTATGGCTACACCTTC.

The chain couples TRBV28 to TRBJ2-5, with 8 bases lining up with TRBD1. The CDR3 totals 15 residues. V lost 4 bases and J lost 5; bases outside the gene matches: 9. CDR1 is MDHEN and CDR2 is SYDVKM in the germline V gene. This CDR3 is CASSSPGQGVETQYF. CDR3 nucleotides: TGTGCCAGCAGTTCCCCCGGACAGGGCGTCGAGACCCAGTACTTC. Complete variable domain (other parts from reference TRBV28 and TRBJ2-5): DVKVTQSSRYLVKRTGEKVFLECVQDMDHENMFWYRQDPGLGLRLIYFSYDVKMKEKGDIPEGYSVSREKKERFSLILESASTNQTSMYLCASSSPGQGVETQYFGPGTRLLVL.

The chain employs TRBV5-6 and TRBJ2-2, with D possibly being TRBD2 (6 bases). The CDR3 extends over 16 amino acids. Trimming shortened V by 2 bases and J by 1 base, and 12 bases separated the two germline ends. In germline, CDR1 is SGHDT, CDR2 YYEEEE. The CDR3 DNA sequence: TGTGCCAGCAGCTTCGAAATCGGGGGGAACACCGGGGAGCTGTTTTTT. It translates to CASSFEIGGNTGELFF.

CDR3 DNA: TGTGCCTGGGCAAGAGGATACAATGAGCAGTTCTTC. It codes for CAWARGYNEQFF. V usage is TRBV30 and J usage is TRBJ2-1; no firm D call. The CDR3 is made up of 12 amino acids. Trimming removed 5 bases from V and 4 bases from J, with 9 bases in between. The V gene's germline CDR1 is GTSNPN and CDR2 SVGIG (reference sequence).

The chain uses TRBV10-2 and TRBJ2-7; 9 nucleotides match TRBD1. J was trimmed by 0 bases and V by 3 bases; bases with no gene match: 3. The CDR3 contains 15 residues. CDR1 is WSHSY and CDR2 is SAAADI in the germline V gene. The CDR3 sequence is CASSEGTGSSYEQYV. The CDR3, as DNA: TGCGCCAGCAGTGAAGGGACAGGGAGCTCCTACGAGCAGTACGTC.

The J gene is TRBJ2-5, the V gene TRBV5-6; D unresolved. CDR3 size: 14 residues. V lost 0 bases and J lost 0, with 6 bases in between. Germline CDR1 and CDR2: SGHDT and YYEEEE. The CDR3 protein is CASSLGGDQETQYF. CDR3 nucleotides: TGTGCCAGCAGCTTGGGAGGCGACCAAGAGACCCAGTACTTC.

This chain links TRBV11-1 with TRBJ2-7; D remains ambiguous. V lost 3 bases and J 2 bases, leaving 8 bases between the germline ends. The CDR3 is made up of 13 amino acids. CDR1 SGHAT and CDR2 FQDESV come from the germline V gene (reference sequence). The CDR3 loop is CASSLGQTYEQYV. In nucleotides, the CDR3 is TGTGCCAGCAGCTTGGGCCAGACCTACGAGCAGTACGTC.

The chain joins TRBV5-1 to TRBJ1-1; D not certain. V was shortened by 9 bases and J by 4 bases, with 10 bases between the two germline ends. The CDR3 consists of 11 residues. Per the germline V gene, CDR1 is SGHRS and CDR2 is YFSETQ. The CDR3 nucleotides are TGCGCCAACACGAAGAGCACTGAAGCTTTCTTT. Translation: CANTKSTEAFF.

J is TRBJ2-1 and V is TRBV5-5; perhaps TRBD1 as D (5 bases). Germline lookup yields CDR1 SGHKS and CDR2 YYEKEE (reference sequence). The CDR3 contains 17 residues. Deletions cut 4 bases from V and 2 bases from J, with 19 bases between. The CDR3 reads CASSRTVGPATYNEQFF. CDR3 DNA: TGTGCCAGCAGCCGTACCGTGGGGCCGGCTACCTACAATGAGCAGTTCTTC. The full variable domain, with the rest looked up from reference TRBV5-5 and TRBJ2-1, is DAGVTQSPTHLIKTRGQQVTLRCSPISGHKSVSWYQQVLGQGPQFIFQYYEKEERGRGNFPDRFSARQFPNYSSELNVNALLLGDSALYLCASSRTVGPATYNEQFFGPGTRLTVL.

The gene calls are TRBV6-5 and TRBJ2-5, with D uncertain. The CDR3 has 11 residues. The V gene's germline CDR1 is MNHEY and CDR2 SVGAGI. The ends were cut back, 7 bases at V and 4 bases at J, with 7 bases in the middle. The CDR3 DNA is TGTGCCAGCACTGGTGGAGAGACCCAGTACTTC. Protein sequence: CASTGGETQYF.

The J gene is TRBJ1-2, the V gene TRBV7-2; no definite D call. The germline CDR1 and CDR2 sequences are SGHTA and FQGNSA. The CDR3 is 14 amino acids. Trimming stripped 7 bases from V and 1 base from J, with 13 bases between. CDR3 amino acids: CASTPFGRNYGYTF. The CDR3 DNA reads TGTGCCAGCACCCCATTTGGACGTAACTATGGCTACACCTTC.

The chain employs TRBV5-1 and TRBJ1-2; 9 bases are a match to TRBD1. V was pared by 3 bases and J by 4 bases, with 7 bases of the junction left unmatched. This CDR3 contains 15 residues. Per the germline V gene, CDR1 is SGHRS and CDR2 is YFSETQ. The CDR3 spells CASSSGTGYIYGYTF. In nucleotides, the CDR3 is TGCGCCAGCAGCTCCGGGACAGGGTACATCTATGGCTACACCTTC.